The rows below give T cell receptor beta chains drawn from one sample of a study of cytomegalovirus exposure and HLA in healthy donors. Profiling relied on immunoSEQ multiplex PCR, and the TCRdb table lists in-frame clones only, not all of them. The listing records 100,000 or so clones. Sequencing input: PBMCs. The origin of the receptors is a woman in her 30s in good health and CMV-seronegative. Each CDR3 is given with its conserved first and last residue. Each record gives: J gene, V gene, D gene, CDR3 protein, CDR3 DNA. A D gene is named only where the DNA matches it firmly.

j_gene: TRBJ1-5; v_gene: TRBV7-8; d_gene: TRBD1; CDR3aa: CASSLGQGGSNQPQHF; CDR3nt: TGTGCCAGCAGCTTAGGACAGGGCGGTAGCAATCAGCCCCAGCATTTT
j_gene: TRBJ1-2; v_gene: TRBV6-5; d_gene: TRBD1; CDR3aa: CASTRTGENGYTF; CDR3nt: TGTGCCAGCACCAGGACAGGGGAGAATGGCTACACCTTC
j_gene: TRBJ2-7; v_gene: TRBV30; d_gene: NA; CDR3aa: CAWTQGSFYEQYF; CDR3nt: TGTGCCTGGACTCAGGGATCTTTCTACGAGCAGTACTTC
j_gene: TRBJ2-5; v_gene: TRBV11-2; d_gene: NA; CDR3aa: CASSLERLATQYF; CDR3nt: TGTGCCAGCAGCTTAGAACGCTTGGCGACCCAGTACTTC
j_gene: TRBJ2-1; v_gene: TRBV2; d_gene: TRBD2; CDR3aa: CASSTASGRWNEQFF; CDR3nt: TGTGCCAGCAGCACAGCTAGCGGGAGGTGGAATGAGCAGTTCTTC
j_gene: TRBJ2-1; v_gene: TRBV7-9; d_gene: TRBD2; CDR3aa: CASSLEVSGRARNEQFF; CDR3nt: TGTGCCAGCAGCTTAGAAGTTAGCGGGAGGGCCCGGAATGAGCAGTTCTTC
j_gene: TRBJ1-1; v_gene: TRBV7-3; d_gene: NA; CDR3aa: CASSFAGNTEAFF; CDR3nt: TGTGCCAGCAGCTTCGCAGGGAACACTGAAGCTTTCTTT
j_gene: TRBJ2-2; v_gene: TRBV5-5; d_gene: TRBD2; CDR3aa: CASSLVAAGGLTGELFF; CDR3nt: TGTGCCAGCAGCTTGGTCGCAGCGGGAGGCCTAACCGGGGAGCTGTTTTTT
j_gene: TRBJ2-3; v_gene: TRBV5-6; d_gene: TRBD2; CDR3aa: CASSLPGRGTDTQYF; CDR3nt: TGTGCCAGCAGCTTGCCCGGGAGGGGGACAGATACGCAGTATTTT
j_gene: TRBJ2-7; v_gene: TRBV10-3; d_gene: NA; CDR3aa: CAISLRGTAYEQYF; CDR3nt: TGTGCCATCAGCCTCCGGGGGACCGCCTACGAGCAGTACTTC
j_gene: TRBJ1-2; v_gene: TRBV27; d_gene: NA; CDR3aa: CASRTGSYGYTF; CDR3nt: TGTGCCAGCAGGACAGGAAGCTATGGCTACACCTTC
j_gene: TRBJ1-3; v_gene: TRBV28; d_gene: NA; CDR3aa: CASLPDIISGNTIYF; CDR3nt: TGTGCCAGCCTGCCGGACATCATCTCTGGAAACACCATATATTTT
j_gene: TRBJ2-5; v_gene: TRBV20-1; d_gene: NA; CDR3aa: CSAALETQYF; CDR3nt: TGCAGTGCAGCCCTGGAGACCCAGTACTTC
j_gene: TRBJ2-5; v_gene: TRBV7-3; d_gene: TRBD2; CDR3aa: CASSPGTSGVGEETQYF; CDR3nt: TGTGCCAGCAGCCCAGGGACTAGCGGGGTGGGGGAAGAGACCCAGTACTTC
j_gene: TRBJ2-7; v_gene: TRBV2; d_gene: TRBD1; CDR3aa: CASSEVTGGRREQYF; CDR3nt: TGTGCCAGCAGTGAGGTGACAGGGGGGAGAAGGGAGCAGTACTTC
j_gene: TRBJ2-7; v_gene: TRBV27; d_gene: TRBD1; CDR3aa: CANEGDRSFYEQYF; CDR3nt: TGTGCCAACGAGGGGGACAGGTCCTTCTACGAGCAGTACTTC
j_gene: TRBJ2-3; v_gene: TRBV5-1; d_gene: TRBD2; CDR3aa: CASSPRLAGGLPDTQYF; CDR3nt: TGCGCCAGCAGCCCTAGACTAGCGGGGGGACTACCAGATACGCAGTATTTT
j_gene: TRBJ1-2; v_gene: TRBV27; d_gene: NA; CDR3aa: CASSFTLSGNGGYTF; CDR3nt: TGTGCCAGCAGTTTTACCCTCTCCGGGAACGGTGGCTACACCTTC
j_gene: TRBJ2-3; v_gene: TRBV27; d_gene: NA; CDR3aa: CASMGRLLGGADTQYF; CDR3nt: TGTGCCAGCATGGGGAGGTTACTAGGGGGGGCAGATACGCAGTATTTT
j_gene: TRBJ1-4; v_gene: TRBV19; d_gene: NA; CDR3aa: CASSSRTDGNEKLFF; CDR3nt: TGTGCCAGTAGTTCCCGGACAGACGGTAATGAAAAACTGTTTTTT
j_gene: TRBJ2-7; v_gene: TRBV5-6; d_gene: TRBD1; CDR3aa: CASRSGTGGSYEQYF; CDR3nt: TGTGCCAGCAGGTCCGGGACAGGGGGCAGCTACGAGCAGTACTTC
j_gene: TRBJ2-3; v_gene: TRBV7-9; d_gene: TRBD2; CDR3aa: CASSLSAGGPTDTQYF; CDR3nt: TGTGCCAGCAGCCTCTCAGCGGGAGGGCCGACAGATACGCAGTATTTT
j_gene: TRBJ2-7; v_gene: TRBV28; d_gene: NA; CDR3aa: CASSEASYEQYF; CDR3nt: TGTGCCAGCAGTGAGGCTTCCTACGAGCAGTACTTC
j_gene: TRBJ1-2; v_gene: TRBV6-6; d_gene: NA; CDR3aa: CASSYGGQGAYGYTF; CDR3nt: TGTGCCAGCAGTTACGGTGGTCAGGGTGCCTATGGCTACACCTTC
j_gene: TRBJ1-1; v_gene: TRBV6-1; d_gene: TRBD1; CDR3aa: CASSEKGQGNTEAFF; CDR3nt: TGTGCCAGCAGTGAAAAAGGACAGGGGAACACTGAAGCTTTCTTT
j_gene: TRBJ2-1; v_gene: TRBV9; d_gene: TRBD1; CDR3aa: CASSAPIGQGFNEQFF; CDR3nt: TGTGCCAGCAGCGCTCCAATAGGACAGGGTTTCAATGAGCAGTTCTTC
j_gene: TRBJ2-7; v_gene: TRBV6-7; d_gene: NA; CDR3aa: CAPLRVHSYEQYF; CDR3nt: TGTGCCCCCCTCCGGGTTCACTCCTACGAGCAGTACTTC
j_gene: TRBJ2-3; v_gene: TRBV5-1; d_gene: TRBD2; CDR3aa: CASSGLAGGSDTQYF; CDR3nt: TGCGCCAGCAGCGGTCTAGCGGGAGGATCAGATACGCAGTATTTT
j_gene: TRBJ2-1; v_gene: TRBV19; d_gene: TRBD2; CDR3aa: CASSSGLAGLNEQFF; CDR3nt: TGTGCCAGTAGTTCGGGACTAGCGGGACTCAATGAGCAGTTCTTC
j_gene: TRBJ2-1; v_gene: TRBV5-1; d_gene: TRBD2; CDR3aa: CASSPPGLAGWEQFF; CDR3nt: TGCGCCAGCAGCCCACCGGGACTAGCGGGGTGGGAGCAGTTCTTC
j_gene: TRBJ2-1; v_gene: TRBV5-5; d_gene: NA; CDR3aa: CASSADAWNNEQFF; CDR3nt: TGTGCCAGCAGCGCGGATGCGTGGAACAATGAGCAGTTCTTC
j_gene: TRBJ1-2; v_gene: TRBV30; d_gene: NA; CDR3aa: CAWRAGYGYTF; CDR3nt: TGTGCCTGGAGGGCGGGCTATGGCTACACCTTC
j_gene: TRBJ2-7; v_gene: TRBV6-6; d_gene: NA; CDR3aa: CASSLLVDSYEQYF; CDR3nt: TGTGCCAGCAGTTTACTGGTCGACTCCTACGAGCAGTACTTC
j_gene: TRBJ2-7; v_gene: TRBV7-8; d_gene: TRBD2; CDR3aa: CASSLLGLAGAYEQYF; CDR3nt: TGTGCCAGCAGTCTTCTCGGACTAGCGGGAGCCTACGAGCAGTACTTC
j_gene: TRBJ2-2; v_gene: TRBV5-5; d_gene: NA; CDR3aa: CASSLSRGLNTGELFF; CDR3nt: TGTGCCAGCAGCTTGTCCCGTGGCTTGAACACCGGGGAGCTGTTTTTT
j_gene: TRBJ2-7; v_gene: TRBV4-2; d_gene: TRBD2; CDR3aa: CASSLAGLAGGDFYEQYF; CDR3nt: TGTGCCAGCAGCCTCGCGGGACTAGCGGGAGGGGACTTCTACGAGCAGTACTTC
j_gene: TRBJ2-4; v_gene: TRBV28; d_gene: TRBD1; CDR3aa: CAAGDRSKNIQYF; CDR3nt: TGTGCCGCAGGGGACAGATCCAAAAACATTCAGTACTTC
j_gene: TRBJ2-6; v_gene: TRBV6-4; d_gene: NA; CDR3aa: CASSPQLGANVLTF; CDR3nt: TGTGCCAGCAGCCCACAGCTTGGGGCCAACGTCCTGACTTTC
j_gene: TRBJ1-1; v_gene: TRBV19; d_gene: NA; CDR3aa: CASSIQGVEAFF; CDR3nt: TGTGCCAGTAGTATACAGGGCGTCGAAGCTTTCTTT